This entry is about one TCR beta chain. Antigen: not known. Other DNA sequences in the same sample also yield this CDR3. This CDR3 contains 11 residues. Germline CDR1 SQVTM, CDR2 ANQGSEA. The germline V and J ends were trimmed by 7 bases and 5 bases, with 11 bases remaining between them. Profiling relied on immunoSEQ multiplex PCR, and the TCRdb table lists in-frame clones only, not all of them. The sample holds 950,000 to 1,300,000 clones, about 70% seen once. These data come from a study of shared clonotypes between healthy human individuals. Study-level findings and limits: Memory subsets had estimated richness that was generally smaller than that of naive subsets. Large depth notwithstanding, sorted-subset sequencing proved incomplete by rarefaction.

The material sequenced was memory CD4+ T cells sorted from blood. Regarding subset: CD45RA-negative fraction. This clonotype was sampled from a man younger than 35 in good health. The chain joins TRBV29-1 to TRBJ1-1; D unresolved. DNA for the CDR3: TGCAGCGCGGACCGTGGGACTGAAGCTTTCTTT. Translating gives CSADRGTEAFF.